This T cell receptor beta chain was sequenced during a study of blood T cell repertoires in COVID-19. This CDR3 spans 12 amino acids. V lost 2 bases to trimming and J lost 3 bases, with 6 bases between them. Germline V gives CDR1 SGHNT, CDR2 YYREEE (reference sequence). This study enrolled people aged about 18 to 100 from about 24 US geographic areas. Within 2 weeks before study entry, exposed participants met a COVID-19 case. The assay was immunoSEQ multiplex PCR, and TCRdb's table has in-frame clones only and misses some. Of about 250,000 clones listed, 80% to 90% are singletons. This clone was seen just once.

The sequenced sample was PBMCs or T cells enriched from blood (not recorded which). The rearrangement joins TRBV5-4 to TRBJ2-7, with D maybe TRBD2 (5 bases). This clonotype was sampled from a woman aged 45-60 years who had been exposed to COVID-19. CDR3 bases: TGTGCCAGCAGCTTACGGGGCTACGAGCAGTACTTC. Its protein is CASSLRGYEQYF.